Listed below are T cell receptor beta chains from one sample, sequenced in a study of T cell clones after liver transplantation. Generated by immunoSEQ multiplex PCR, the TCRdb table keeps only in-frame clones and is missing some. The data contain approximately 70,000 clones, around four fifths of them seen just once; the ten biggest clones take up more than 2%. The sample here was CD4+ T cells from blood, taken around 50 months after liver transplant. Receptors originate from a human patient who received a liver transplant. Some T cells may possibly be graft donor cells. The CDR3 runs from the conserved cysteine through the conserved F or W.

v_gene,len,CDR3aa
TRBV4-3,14,CASSQDPGVGTQYF
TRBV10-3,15,CAISDRGAQNTEAFF
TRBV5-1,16,CASSLDPGSIQETQYF
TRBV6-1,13,CASSTRQGLEAFF
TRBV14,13,CASSQDTGEKLFF
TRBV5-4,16,CASSDRDRAYNSPLHF
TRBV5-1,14,CASSLQGVGEKLFF
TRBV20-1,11,CSANRQGKLFF
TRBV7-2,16,CASSLWSTYAVDTQYF
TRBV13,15,CASSLARDRGVEQYF
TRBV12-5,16,CASFSPKSGPSSEQYF
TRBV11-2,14,CASKSGASTPGYTF
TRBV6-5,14,CASSYSGGLRGYTF
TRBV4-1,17,CASSQDPWGGARNEQFF
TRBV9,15,CASSVGGGFNYGYTF
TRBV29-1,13,CSVGHSSSYEQYF
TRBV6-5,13,CASRGGRAGELFF
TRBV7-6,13,CASSLDNIQPQHF
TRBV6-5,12,CASGDRDTEAFF
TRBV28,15,CASSLGSGENQPQHF
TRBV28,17,CASSFGMGLYSGNTIYF
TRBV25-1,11,CATHRVNTQYF
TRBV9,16,CASSVGATGREAGYTF
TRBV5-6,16,CASSPEQSGGTSEAFF
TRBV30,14,CAWEQDRAIYGYTF
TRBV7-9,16,CASSSDRVGNPDTQYF
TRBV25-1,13,CASSEAGVGGYTF
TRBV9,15,CASSAEGKAKNIQYF
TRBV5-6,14,CASSLPTGAETQYF
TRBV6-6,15,CASSYLQGVNSPLHF
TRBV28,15,CASTLGQTNTGELFF
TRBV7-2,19,CASSPGLGTSGRGTGELFF